This T cell receptor (beta chain) was identified during a study of memory CD4+ T cells and cytomegalovirus serostatus. The study's findings and limits: Repertoires predicted CMV serostatus with median bootstrapped AUC of around 0.96.

V was pared by 3 bases and J by 8 bases, with 20 bases between. Germline V gene sequence: CDR1 SGDLS, CDR2 YYNGEE. There are 15 residues in the CDR3. Single viable CD3+CD4+CD8-CD45RO+ cells were sorted as the memory CD4+ T cells. Donors' CMV status reflects serum IgG against pp150, pp28, p38, p52. Total CD4+ T cells were enriched by CD4 positive selection. On this clone itself: No antigen is known for it.

In the authors' workflow: After removing out-of-frame reads, 2,204,828 distinct TCRbeta sequences remained. Libraries were prepared by immunoSEQ multiplex PCR; TCRdb keeps only in-frame clonotypes and omits some of them. V, J and clone size are those of that table, while D and trimming were read from the DNA. The table shows about 100,000 clones, with roughly 80% occurring only once. Sequencing used memory CD4+ T cells from blood. This clonotype was obtained from an adult in good health and CMV-seropositive. The J gene is TRBJ1-2, the V gene TRBV9, with D possibly matching TRBD1 (5 bases). The CDR3 sequence: CASSATPQSRDGYTF. CDR3 bases: TGTGCCAGCAGCGCAACCCCACAGTCCAGGGACGGCTACACCTTC.